A single sample gave rise to the 29 T cell receptor beta chains below, sequenced in a study of identical twins' blood T cells. TCRdb reprocessed the 5' RACE reads with MiXCR, giving one entry per CDR3 protein. The sample contains a few hundred thousand distinct CDR3 sequences, roughly 31% of which appear only once. Specimen: PBMCs. The source is a woman aged 18 to 49 in good health.

The chain couples TRBV7-9 to TRBJ1-1; TRBD1 matches at 7 bases. There are 14 residues in the CDR3. The V and J ends lost 5 bases and 4 bases, in that order; junction bases with no gene match: 7. Germline values: CDR1 SEHNR, CDR2 FQNEAQ (reference sequence). In DNA, the CDR3 is TGTGCCAGCAGCCCAAGGGGGCTTGGCACTGAAGCTTTCTTT. Its translation: CASSPRGLGTEAFF.

The J gene is TRBJ1-5, the V gene TRBV4-1, with 7 bases matching TRBD1. The length of the CDR3 is 16 residues. Germline V gives CDR1 MGHRA, CDR2 YSYEKL. V lost 3 bases, J lost 3 bases, and 8 bases stayed unmatched. CDR3: CASSHRQGGVNQPQHF. The CDR3 nucleotides read TGCGCCAGCAGCCACCGACAGGGAGGGGTCAATCAGCCCCAGCATTTT.

The chain carries TRBV20-1 and TRBJ2-1, with TRBD2 identical over 11 bases. V gave up 6 bases and J gave up 4 bases; unmatched junction bases: 11. CDR1 is DFQATT and CDR2 is SNEGSKA in the germline V gene (reference sequence). The CDR3 covers 16 residues. The CDR3 loop is CSAYGSGGAGYNEQFF. The CDR3 region has the DNA TGCAGTGCCTACGGTAGCGGGGGGGCCGGGTACAATGAGCAGTTCTTC.

The V gene is TRBV5-1, the J gene TRBJ2-2; no reliable D call. This CDR3 has 15 amino acids. Germline-derived CDR1 and CDR2 are SGHRS and YFSETQ. The V gene lost 0 bases and the J gene lost 7 bases, with 13 bases spanning the gap. CDR3 amino acids: CASSLGAEPRGELFF. The CDR3 nucleotides are TGCGCCAGCAGCTTGGGTGCGGAGCCCCGCGGGGAGCTGTTTTTT.

This clonotype was observed many times. This chain uses TRBV29-1 with TRBJ1-1; TRBD1 is a possible D gene (6 bases). CDR3 length: 15 residues. The germline V and J ends were trimmed by 6 bases and 1 base, with 18 bases remaining between them. Germline V gives CDR1 SQVTM, CDR2 ANQGSEA. CDR3 in amino acids: CSVIQGYPKNTEAFF. In nucleotides, the CDR3 is TGCAGCGTGATACAGGGATATCCCAAGAACACTGAAGCTTTCTTT.

This clonotype was recorded at least ten times. The CDR3 nucleotides are TGTGCCAGCAACAGGGTGAATGGCTACACCTTC. Translating it yields CASNRVNGYTF. The rearrangement uses TRBV2 and TRBJ1-2, with a possible D match to TRBD1 (6 bases). V was pared by 7 bases and J by 6 bases, with 9 bases between. Germline CDR1 reads SNHLY; CDR2 reads FYNNEI. This CDR3 is 11 amino acids long. The entire variable domain, with the rest obtained from reference TRBV2 and TRBJ1-2, is as follows: EPEVTQTPSHQVTQMGQEVILRCVPISNHLYFYWYRQILGQKVEFLVSFYNNEISEKSEIFDDQFSVERPDGSNFTLKIRSTKLEDSAMYFCASNRVNGYTFGSGTRLTVV.

The V and J genes are TRBV13 and TRBJ2-5, with 10 bases matching TRBD2. This CDR3 region has 14 residues. The ends lost 4 bases at V and 5 bases at J; junction bases unmatched: 4. Germline values: CDR1 PRHDT, CDR2 FYEKMQ (reference sequence). The CDR3 DNA follows: TGTGCCAGCAGCTCGGGACTAGCGAGGGAGACCCAGTACTTC. Translated: CASSSGLARETQYF.

This chain uses TRBV19 with TRBJ1-2; D may be TRBD1 (5 bases). The CDR3 length is 14 residues. The germline V gene has CDR1 LNHDA and CDR2 SQIVND (reference sequence). Trimming left V 9 bases short and J 6 bases short, with 20 bases between. The CDR3 region has the DNA TGTGCCAGGGCCCGTGGGGGTAGAAAGGATGGCTACACCTTC. This translates into CARARGGRKDGYTF.

The V and J genes are TRBV19 and TRBJ1-1; D remains unclear. Germline V gene sequence: CDR1 LNHDA, CDR2 SQIVND (reference sequence). This CDR3 contains 11 residues. V gave up 3 bases and J gave up 3 bases, with 2 bases separating them. The CDR3 spells CASSIYTEAFF. In nucleotides, the CDR3 is TGTGCCAGTAGTATCTACACTGAAGCTTTCTTT.

CDR3 nucleotide sequence: TGTGCCAGCGGACATACCGGACAGGTTTATCAGCCCCAGCATTTT. Protein sequence: CASGHTGQVYQPQHF. This sequence joins TRBV27 and TRBJ1-5; 7 bases map to TRBD1. V was clipped by 8 bases and J by 5 bases; unmatched bases: 12. The CDR3 length is 15 residues. Per germline, CDR1 MNHEY and CDR2 SMNVEV (reference sequence).

V usage is TRBV19 and J usage is TRBJ1-1, with D unclear. Trimming removed 2 bases from V and 2 bases from J, with 15 bases in between. CDR1 is LNHDA, CDR2 SQIVND, per germline (reference sequence). The CDR3 has 16 residues. CDR3 in DNA: TGTGCCAGTAGTATACTCCTTACAGCTACCAACACTGAAGCTTTCTTT. Translation gives CASSILLTATNTEAFF.

The rearrangement joins TRBV7-2 to TRBJ1-2; 9 bases match TRBD1. V was pared by 2 bases and J by 8 bases, with 6 bases of the junction left unmatched. The CDR3 runs 14 residues. Germline CDR1 and CDR2: SGHTA and FQGNSA. The CDR3: CASSLLGTGLGYTF. The CDR3 bases are TGTGCCAGCAGCTTATTGGGGACAGGGCTCGGCTACACCTTC.

V and J are TRBV5-8 and TRBJ1-5, with 7 bases matching TRBD1. The junction had 5 bases not matched to a gene; V was cut back by 3 bases and J by 2 bases. CDR1 is SGHTS, CDR2 YDEGEE, per germline. The CDR3 covers 15 residues. For the CDR3, the DNA is TGTGCCAGCAGCTCCCGGGACAGTGGCAATCAGCCCCAGCATTTT. As protein: CASSSRDSGNQPQHF.

The table lists this clonotype with a few counts. V is TRBV6-1 and J is TRBJ1-5; D not resolved. V dropped 8 bases and J dropped 0 bases, with 17 bases sitting between them. Germline V gene sequence: CDR1 MNHNS, CDR2 SASEGT. The CDR3 is 16 residues long. CDR3: CASVGKTYYSNQPQHF. CDR3 nucleotides: TGTGCCAGCGTGGGCAAGACATATTATAGCAATCAGCCCCAGCATTTT.

This clonotype occurred a few times. The chain carries TRBV4-3 and TRBJ2-7; D gene unclear. The CDR3 contains 16 residues. Trimming left V 3 bases short and J 4 bases short, with 19 bases between. CDR1 and CDR2 from the germline V gene are LGHNA and YSLEER. For the CDR3, the DNA is TGCGCCAGCAGCCAGGTCACCGGGTTGCCGACTTACGAGCAGTACTTC. This codes for CASSQVTGLPTYEQYF.

This clonotype has a handful of counts. The V and J genes are TRBV7-2 and TRBJ1-1; D may be TRBD1 (6 bases). This CDR3 is built from 14 residues. Germline CDR1 is SGHTA and CDR2 is FQGNSA. Trimming stripped 3 bases from V and 5 bases from J, with 13 bases between. The CDR3 sequence: CASSLIRGKTEAFF. CDR3 DNA sequence: TGTGCCAGCAGCTTGATAAGGGGGAAGACTGAAGCTTTCTTT.

The sample holds a few counts of this clonotype. The rearrangement uses TRBV11-2 and TRBJ2-5; D gene ambiguous. Deletions cut 1 base from V and 5 bases from J, with 8 bases between. CDR3 length: 13 residues. Germline V gene sequence: CDR1 SGHAT, CDR2 FQNNGV. The DNA for the CDR3 is TGTGCCAGCAGCTTAGCCGGAGTTGAGACCCAGTACTTC. Encoded protein: CASSLAGVETQYF.

This clonotype was counted only a few times. The chain links TRBV20-1 to TRBJ1-5; a weak D match, TRBD1 (5 bases). Trimming removed 6 bases from V and 7 bases from J, with 16 bases in between. The V gene's germline CDR1 is DFQATT and CDR2 SNEGSKA (reference sequence). This CDR3 has 13 residues. The CDR3 nucleotides are TGCAGTGCGTCGGGACGGGAAGGACAGCCCCAGCATTTT. Encoded protein: CSASGREGQPQHF.

This clonotype was seen a few times. The chain uses TRBV6-5 and TRBJ1-3, with no clear D. The CDR3 runs 13 residues. The V gene lost 8 bases and the J gene lost 0 bases, with 8 bases spanning the gap. Germline CDR1 and CDR2: MNHEY and SVGAGI. The chain's CDR3 is CASAKTSGNTIYF. CDR3 DNA sequence: TGTGCCAGCGCCAAGACCTCTGGAAACACCATATATTTT.

A few counts support this clonotype. The chain couples TRBV6-1 to TRBJ1-1; possible D gene TRBD1, 5 bases. V was trimmed by 6 bases and J by 1 base, leaving 12 bases between them. The CDR3 has 14 amino acids. Germline CDR1 MNHNS, CDR2 SASEGT. The CDR3 reads CASSSGASNTEAFF. DNA of the CDR3: TGTGCCAGCAGCTCCGGGGCATCGAACACTGAAGCTTTCTTT.

The rearrangement links TRBV14 to TRBJ2-5, with D hard to call. Per germline, CDR1 SGHDN and CDR2 FVKESK. This CDR3 contains 14 residues. Trimming removed 0 bases from V and 4 bases from J, with 9 bases in between. In DNA form, the CDR3 reads TGTGCCAGCAGCCAAGACCCGTGGGGAGAGACCCAGTACTTC. Its protein product is CASSQDPWGETQYF.

This clonotype was counted a few times. The chain carries TRBV19 and TRBJ2-7, with a tentative D call TRBD1 (5 bases). CDR3 size: 12 residues. From germline, CDR1 is LNHDA and CDR2 SQIVND (reference sequence). V lost 5 bases to trimming and J lost 6 bases, with 11 bases between them. CDR3 sequence reads: CASSSRAFEQYF. CDR3 in DNA: TGTGCCAGTAGTTCCAGGGCCTTCGAGCAGTACTTC.

This clonotype was found a few times. The V and J genes are TRBV28 and TRBJ2-1; 9 nucleotides match TRBD2. This CDR3 has 16 amino acids. Germline V CDR1 and CDR2: MDHEN, SYDVKM. J gave up 0 bases and V 5 bases, and 5 bases lay outside the gene matches. This CDR3 is CASSNSGSVSYNEQFF. The CDR3 nucleotides are TGTGCCAGCAGTAATAGCGGGAGCGTCTCCTACAATGAGCAGTTCTTC.

This clonotype was seen only a few times. The chain combines TRBV20-1 with TRBJ1-2; 10 bases map to TRBD1. Germline CDR1 is DFQATT and CDR2 is SNEGSKA (reference sequence). This CDR3 is built from 13 residues. CDR3 amino acids: CSTRTGGILGYTF. The CDR3 DNA reads TGCAGCACCCGGACAGGGGGAATTTTGGGCTACACCTTC.

This clonotype was detected many times. The CDR3 DNA sequence: TGTGCCAGCAGCTTAAAATATCAGGGGGCAAGGACTGAAGCTTTCTTT. Protein product: CASSLKYQGARTEAFF. This chain joins TRBV11-2 and TRBJ1-1; 8 bases are a match to TRBD1. With 2 bases clipped from V and 5 bases from J, the junction kept 10 bases outside the gene matches. The CDR3 runs 16 residues. CDR1 and CDR2 from the germline V gene are SGHAT and FQNNGV.

A note on this clonotype: An end of the junction differs from the germline gene, which may be a read error. This sequence joins TRBV5-1 and TRBJ1-1; no clear D gene. The germline V gene encodes CDR1 SGHRS and CDR2 YFSETQ. This CDR3 has 15 amino acids. The CDR3 DNA reads as TGCGCCAGCAGCTTGTCCGGCCGAAGGAACGCTGAAGCTTTCTTT. It specifies CASSLSGRRNAEAFF.

This clonotype was detected once. This chain connects TRBV12-3 or TRBV12-4 to TRBJ1-4; 8 nucleotides agree with TRBD1. The CDR3 loop spans 15 amino acids. V lost 5 bases to trimming and J lost 7 bases; unmatched junction nucleotides: 9. Written as DNA, the CDR3 is TGTGCCAGCAGTCAAAGCAGGGGGCACGGTGAAAAACTGTTTTTT. This encodes CASSQSRGHGEKLFF.

The chain carries TRBV28 and TRBJ1-2, with 9 bases matching TRBD1. CDR1 MDHEN and CDR2 SYDVKM come from the germline V gene. V lost 6 bases, J lost 3 bases, and 14 bases stayed unmatched. The CDR3 sequence is 17 residues long. CDR3 bases: TGTGCCAGCAGAACACCGGGACAGGGTGGTGGCTACTATGGCTACACCTTC. Protein: CASRTPGQGGGYYGYTF.

This clonotype was recorded many times. This chain joins TRBV2 and TRBJ1-1; TRBD1 is a possible D gene (5 bases). The ends were cut back, 0 bases at V and 3 bases at J, with 5 bases in the middle. The CDR3 covers 13 residues. The germline V gene encodes CDR1 SNHLY and CDR2 FYNNEI. This CDR3 is CASSEARDTEAFF. CDR3 DNA sequence: TGTGCCAGCAGTGAAGCCAGGGACACTGAAGCTTTCTTT. Full variable domain (missing parts from reference TRBV2 and TRBJ1-1): EPEVTQTPSHQVTQMGQEVILRCVPISNHLYFYWYRQILGQKVEFLVSFYNNEISEKSEIFDDQFSVERPDGSNFTLKIRSTKLEDSAMYFCASSEARDTEAFFGQGTRLTVV.